The 10 T cell receptor beta chains below come from one sample, sequenced in a study of post-analysis software for immune sequencing data. Whole-study results and caveats: TRBV5-6, TRBV5-1 and TRBV20-1 were among five TRBV segments more frequent in patients than controls.

cDNA libraries for TCR beta contained unique molecular identifiers. From the PCR reads, TCRdb called clonotypes with MiXCR, one entry per CDR3 protein. The top ten clones hold about 7.6% of a sample with about 430,000 distinct CDR3 sequences, about 40% of them seen once. What these receptors recognize is not known. Sequenced input: blood. These receptor sequences come from a girl aged 2 to 9 with multiple sclerosis.

The rearrangement joins TRBV7-2 to TRBJ1-2; D call uncertain. CDR1 and CDR2 (germline): SGHTA, FQGNSA. The V end was cut by 1 base, the J end by 2 bases, with 5 bases between. This CDR3 is built from 13 residues. For the CDR3, the DNA is TGTGCCAGCAGCTTAGTACAGAACTATGGCTACACCTTC. This codes for CASSLVQNYGYTF.

This chain links TRBV7-8 with TRBJ2-1, with 8 bases that match TRBD2. Germline CDR1 is SGHVS and CDR2 is FQNEAQ. The trim removed 6 bases at V and 1 base at J, leaving 2 bases unmatched. CDR3 length equals 14 residues. The CDR3 sequence is CASRVAGSYNEQFF. The CDR3 bases are TGTGCCAGCAGGGTAGCGGGATCCTACAATGAGCAGTTCTTC.

V usage is TRBV5-1 and J usage is TRBJ2-1, with D perhaps matching TRBD1 (5 bases). Germline CDR1 SGHRS, CDR2 YFSETQ. Deletions cut 0 bases from V and 7 bases from J, with 8 bases between. This CDR3 comprises 13 residues. The DNA of the CDR3 is TGCGCCAGCAGCTTGGTGACAGAAAATGAGCAGTTCTTC. Residues: CASSLVTENEQFF.

The V call is TRBV7-2, the J call TRBJ1-1; perhaps TRBD1 as D (5 bases). CDR1 SGHTA and CDR2 FQGNSA come from the germline V gene. The CDR3 runs 14 residues. Trimming took 6 bases from V and 1 from J, leaving 12 bases between them. The CDR3 protein is CASSPGHSNTEAFF. In DNA, the CDR3 is TGTGCCAGCAGTCCAGGACACTCGAACACTGAAGCTTTCTTT.

The chain employs TRBV6-2 or TRBV6-3 and TRBJ2-5, with 7 bases matching TRBD2. The J call is in doubt because the DNA end fits TRBJ2-4 better. The CDR3 extends over 17 amino acids. Germline loops: CDR1 MNHEY, CDR2 SVGEGT. CDR3 bases: TGTGCCAGCAGTTACGGGGTCCTGCGGGAGAGCGCGAACATTCAGTACTTC. It codes for CASSYGVLRESANIQYF.

The genes are TRBV4-1 and TRBJ2-1; D gene uncertain. The germline V gene encodes CDR1 MGHRA and CDR2 YSYEKL. The V end lost 1 base, the J end lost 4 bases, and 14 bases lay between the germline ends. This CDR3 is built from 16 residues. The CDR3 spells CASSQVDLITYNEQFF. As DNA, the CDR3 is TGCGCCAGCAGCCAAGTGGACCTCATCACTTACAATGAGCAGTTCTTC.

This clonotype was picked up many times. This chain links TRBV7-2 with TRBJ2-7; 7 nucleotides agree with TRBD2. CDR1 is SGHTA and CDR2 is FQGNSA in the germline V gene. J gave up 3 bases and V 1 base, and 3 bases lay outside the gene matches. CDR3 length: 14 residues. CDR3 residues: CASSLVGGSYEQYF. The CDR3, as DNA: TGTGCCAGCAGCTTAGTAGGCGGGAGCTACGAGCAGTACTTC.

The rearrangement uses TRBV13 and TRBJ2-1, with TRBD2 matching 11 bases. This CDR3 is 16 amino acids long. Germline CDR1 reads PRHDT; CDR2 reads FYEKMQ (reference sequence). The V segment lost 2 bases and the J segment 7 bases; nucleotides outside the gene matches: 7. The CDR3: CASSLRIAGGLNEQFF. CDR3 in DNA: TGTGCCAGCAGCTTAAGGATAGCGGGAGGGCTAAATGAGCAGTTCTTC.

Only a few counts were recorded for this clonotype. The rearrangement uses TRBV29-1 and TRBJ1-2; perhaps TRBD1 as D (5 bases). The CDR3 sequence is 13 residues long. V gave up 4 bases and J gave up 0 bases, with 9 bases separating them. The V gene's germline CDR1 is SQVTM and CDR2 ANQGSEA. CDR3 protein: CSVGFRANYGYTF. The CDR3 DNA follows: TGCAGCGTTGGTTTCAGGGCTAACTATGGCTACACCTTC.

The genes are TRBV7-2 and TRBJ2-5, with TRBD2 as a possible D gene (5 bases). Trimming left V 1 base short and J 5 bases short, with 11 bases between. Germline CDR1 reads SGHTA; CDR2 reads FQGNSA. There are 14 residues in the CDR3. The CDR3 region has the DNA TGTGCCAGCAGCTTAGGGGCCAGAGGGGAGACCCAGTACTTC. Translating gives CASSLGARGETQYF.